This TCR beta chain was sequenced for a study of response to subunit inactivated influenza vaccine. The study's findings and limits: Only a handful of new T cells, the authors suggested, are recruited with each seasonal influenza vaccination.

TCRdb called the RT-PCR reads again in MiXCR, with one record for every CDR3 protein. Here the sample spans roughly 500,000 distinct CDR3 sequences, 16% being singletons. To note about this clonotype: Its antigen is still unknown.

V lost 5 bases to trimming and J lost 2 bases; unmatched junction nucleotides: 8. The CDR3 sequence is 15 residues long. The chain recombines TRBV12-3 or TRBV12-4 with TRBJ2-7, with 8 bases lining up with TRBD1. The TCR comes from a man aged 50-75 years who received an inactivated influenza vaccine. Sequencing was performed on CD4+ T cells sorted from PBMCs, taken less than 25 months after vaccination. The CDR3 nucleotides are TGTGCCAGCAGTCCGGACAGGGCTAGAACCTACGAGCAGTACTTC. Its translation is CASSPDRARTYEQYF.